Following are 22 T cell receptor beta chains from one sample sequenced in a study of cytomegalovirus exposure and HLA in healthy donors. Only in-frame clones appear in the TCRdb table, and some are missing; sequencing was by immunoSEQ multiplex PCR. The sample has 120,000 or so clones, 70% to 90% seen once. The sample was PBMCs. Receptors were obtained from a man younger than 35 in good health and CMV-seronegative.

The rearrangement joins TRBV29-1 to TRBJ2-7, with TRBD2 matching over 11 bases. The CDR3 extends over 13 amino acids. CDR1 is SQVTM, CDR2 ANQGSEA, per germline. V shed 6 bases, J shed 3 bases, and the junction held 4 bases outside the gene matches. CDR3 bases: TGCAGCGTGTTGGGGACTAGCGGCTACGAGCAGTACTTC. It codes for CSVLGTSGYEQYF.

The J gene is TRBJ1-2, the V gene TRBV28, with 8 nucleotides matching TRBD1. The CDR3 loop spans 17 amino acids. Germline loops: CDR1 MDHEN, CDR2 SYDVKM. The V and J ends lost 8 bases and 8 bases, in that order; junction bases with no gene match: 22. CDR3 coding DNA: TGTGCCAGCGGCGGCTCCCGGGACAGGACACTACTAGGGGGCTACACCTTC. It is translated as CASGGSRDRTLLGGYTF.

The J gene is TRBJ1-5, the V gene TRBV12-5; no definite D call. From germline, CDR1 is LGHNT and CDR2 FRNRAP. V was shortened by 0 bases and J by 0 bases, with 15 bases between the two germline ends. The CDR3 covers 18 residues. The CDR3 nucleotides read TGTGCTAGTGGTTTGGTGGCAAGTGGCAGGTTTAGCAATCAGCCCCAGCATTTT. Amino acid sequence: CASGLVASGRFSNQPQHF.

This rearrangement joins TRBV5-1 to TRBJ2-3, with D tentatively TRBD2 (5 bases). V lost 7 bases and J lost 5, with 17 bases in between. The CDR3 extends over 14 amino acids. Germline CDR1 is SGHRS and CDR2 is YFSETQ. The CDR3 region has the DNA TGCGCCAGCGAGAGGGCAGGTCTTCGAGATACGCAGTATTTT. Its translation is CASERAGLRDTQYF.

The chain joins TRBV15 to TRBJ1-2, with 8 bases fitting TRBD1. Germline-derived CDR1 and CDR2 are LNHNV and YYDKDF (reference sequence). Losses at the gene ends were 0 bases for V and 14 bases for J; bases not matched to a gene: 8. The CDR3 loop spans 13 amino acids. The CDR3 sequence is CATSRDQQGAYTF. The CDR3 DNA sequence: TGTGCCACCAGCAGAGATCAGCAGGGGGCGTATACCTTC.

The rearrangement links TRBV19 to TRBJ2-1; 8 positions agree with TRBD2. This CDR3 spans 12 amino acids. The germline V gene encodes CDR1 LNHDA and CDR2 SQIVND (reference sequence). CDR3 region: CASGGPDNEQFF. CDR3 DNA sequence: TGTGCTTCGGGAGGGCCAGACAATGAGCAGTTCTTC.

V gene TRBV4-1 combines with J gene TRBJ2-1, with D uncertain. Germline loops: CDR1 MGHRA, CDR2 YSYEKL. With 4 bases removed from V and 1 base from J, the gap between germline ends came to 8 bases. CDR3 size: 14 residues. The CDR3: CASSLQTSYNEQFF. The CDR3 nucleotides are TGCGCCAGCAGCCTCCAAACTTCCTACAATGAGCAGTTCTTC.

The V gene is TRBV10-2, the J gene TRBJ2-1; maybe TRBD2 (6 bases). This CDR3 is 14 amino acids long. Germline lookup yields CDR1 WSHSY and CDR2 SAAADI. Trimming left V 2 bases short and J 8 bases short, with 13 bases between. The CDR3 is CASSEPAGQDEQFF. CDR3 nucleotides: TGCGCCAGCAGTGAGCCGGCGGGGCAGGATGAGCAGTTCTTC.

Written as DNA, the CDR3 is TGTGCCAGCTCCCAAACAGAAAACACTGAAGCTTTCTTT. It translates to CASSQTENTEAFF. The chain combines TRBV18 with TRBJ1-1; D gene unclear. Germline CDR1 is KGHSH and CDR2 is LQKENI. The CDR3 consists of 13 residues. Trimming took off 6 bases at V and 2 bases at J, with 10 bases between the two ends. Full variable domain (missing parts from reference TRBV18 and TRBJ1-1): NAGVMQNPRHLVRRRGQEARLRCSPMKGHSHVYWYRQLPEEGLKFMVYLQKENIIDESGMPKERFSAEFPKEGPSILRIQQVVRGDSAAYFCASSQTENTEAFFGQGTRLTVV.

V and J are TRBV4-1 and TRBJ1-4; D gene unclear. The CDR3 covers 11 residues. Germline V gives CDR1 MGHRA, CDR2 YSYEKL. The germline V and J ends were trimmed by 2 bases and 8 bases, with 3 bases remaining between them. This CDR3 is CASSQSEKLFF. The CDR3 nucleotides are TGCGCCAGCAGCCAAAGCGAAAAACTGTTTTTT.

This clone was found once. The rearrangement joins TRBV19 to TRBJ2-1; a possible D gene is TRBD1 (6 bases). Per the germline V gene, CDR1 is LNHDA and CDR2 is SQIVND (reference sequence). V gave up 5 bases and J gave up 4 bases, with 9 bases separating them. CDR3 length equals 13 residues. As DNA, the CDR3 is TGTGCCAGTAGTCCGGGACAATACAATGAGCAGTTCTTC. It is translated as CASSPGQYNEQFF.

This clone was observed once. This chain connects TRBV15 to TRBJ2-2; 7 bases map to TRBD1. Germline-derived CDR1 and CDR2 are LNHNV and YYDKDF (reference sequence). The CDR3 sequence is 15 residues long. With V trimmed by 4 bases and J by 5 bases, 7 bases remained unmatched. CDR3 sequence reads: CATSIGGYRTGELFF. CDR3 coding DNA: TGTGCCACCAGCATAGGGGGCTATAGGACCGGGGAGCTGTTTTTT.

The rearrangement uses TRBV6-1 and TRBJ1-5; a weak D match, TRBD1 (5 bases). The germline V and J ends were trimmed by 6 bases and 3 bases, with 9 bases remaining between them. The CDR3 runs 13 residues. CDR1 is MNHNS and CDR2 is SASEGT in the germline V gene. The CDR3 DNA sequence: TGTGCCAGCAGCAGACAGTCCAATCAGCCCCAGCATTTT. Translating it yields CASSRQSNQPQHF.

The J gene is TRBJ2-6, the V gene TRBV19; TRBD1 aligns across 8 bases. The CDR3 length is 18 residues. With V trimmed by 6 bases and J by 1 base, 11 bases remained unmatched. Germline V gene sequence: CDR1 LNHDA, CDR2 SQIVND (reference sequence). This CDR3 is CASSRKGQGASGANVLTF. The CDR3, as DNA: TGTGCCAGTAGCCGCAAGGGGCAGGGGGCTTCTGGGGCCAACGTCCTGACTTTC.

This chain links TRBV6-1 with TRBJ2-1; 14 nucleotides line up with TRBD2. Per germline, CDR1 MNHNS and CDR2 SASEGT. The J segment lost 6 bases and the V segment lost 6 bases, leaving 1 base of the junction unmatched. The CDR3 covers 14 residues. CDR3 DNA sequence: TGTGCCAGCAGGGGACTAGCGGGGGCCAATGAGCAGTTCTTC. This codes for CASRGLAGANEQFF.

The chain uses TRBV5-1 and TRBJ2-5; D unresolved. Trimming stripped 4 bases from V and 0 bases from J, with 13 bases between. From germline, CDR1 is SGHRS and CDR2 YFSETQ. This CDR3 comprises 15 residues. The CDR3 here is CASSNKQVNQETQYF. CDR3 in DNA: TGCGCCAGCAGCAACAAGCAGGTGAACCAAGAGACCCAGTACTTC.

This clone was found a few times. The chain joins TRBV13 to TRBJ2-1, with 9 bases lining up with TRBD1. V trimming: 5 bases; J trimming: 7 bases; junction bases outside the gene matches: 9. Germline V CDR1 and CDR2: PRHDT, FYEKMQ (reference sequence). This CDR3 spans 15 amino acids. The CDR3, as DNA: TGTGCCAGCAGCCCCCAAACAGGGGGCTGGAATGAGCAGTTCTTC. It is translated as CASSPQTGGWNEQFF.

This clone was found once. This sequence joins TRBV6-1 and TRBJ1-5; no definite D call. V lost 5 bases to trimming and J lost 6 bases, with 14 bases between them. Looked up from germline, CDR1 is MNHNS and CDR2 is SASEGT. This CDR3 contains 14 residues. The CDR3: CASSSARAGQPQHF. In DNA form, the CDR3 reads TGTGCCAGCAGTTCCGCGAGGGCGGGTCAGCCCCAGCATTTT.

The chain employs TRBV6-1 and TRBJ2-2, with 7 bases identical to TRBD2. The J segment lost 2 bases and the V segment lost 2 bases, leaving 5 bases of the junction unmatched. This CDR3 has 16 amino acids. Germline assignment: CDR1 MNHNS and CDR2 SASEGT. CDR3 sequence: CASSESGTVNTGELFF. CDR3 nucleotides: TGTGCCAGCAGTGAAAGCGGGACCGTCAACACCGGGGAGCTGTTTTTT.

The rearrangement links TRBV27 to TRBJ2-1, with 12 bases that match TRBD2. The CDR3 is 15 amino acids. CDR1 is MNHEY, CDR2 SMNVEV, per germline (reference sequence). V was pared by 5 bases and J by 8 bases, with 7 bases of the junction left unmatched. The CDR3 DNA is TGTGCCAGCAGTACACTAGCGGGGGGTCGGGATGAGCAGTTCTTC. It specifies CASSTLAGGRDEQFF.

The gene calls are TRBV4-1 and TRBJ1-2, with D uncertain. The germline CDR1 and CDR2 sequences are MGHRA and YSYEKL. The CDR3 is 8 amino acids. Trimming removed 8 bases at V and 12 bases at J, with 7 bases between. In DNA form, the CDR3 reads TGCGCCAGCCGGTATCACACCTTC. Translating gives CASRYHTF.

The rearrangement links TRBV6-1 to TRBJ2-2; 7 positions match TRBD1. The CDR3 covers 15 residues. The germline CDR1 and CDR2 sequences are MNHNS and SASEGT. The ends lost 6 bases at V and 4 bases at J; junction bases unmatched: 8. The DNA of the CDR3 is TGTGCCAGCAGGGAGACAGGGCGCGGCACCGGGGAGCTGTTTTTT. Amino acids: CASRETGRGTGELFF.